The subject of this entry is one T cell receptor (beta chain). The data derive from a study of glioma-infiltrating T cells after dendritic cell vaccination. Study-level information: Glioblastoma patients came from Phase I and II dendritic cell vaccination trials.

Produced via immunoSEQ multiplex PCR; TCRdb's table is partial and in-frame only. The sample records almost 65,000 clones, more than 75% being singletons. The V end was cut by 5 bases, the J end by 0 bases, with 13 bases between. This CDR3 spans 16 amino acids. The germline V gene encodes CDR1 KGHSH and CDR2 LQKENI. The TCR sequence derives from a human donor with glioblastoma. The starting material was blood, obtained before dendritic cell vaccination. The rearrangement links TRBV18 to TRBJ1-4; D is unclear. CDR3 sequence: CASSSRRDATNEKLFF. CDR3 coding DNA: TGTGCCAGCTCATCCCGACGGGATGCAACTAATGAAAAACTGTTTTTT.